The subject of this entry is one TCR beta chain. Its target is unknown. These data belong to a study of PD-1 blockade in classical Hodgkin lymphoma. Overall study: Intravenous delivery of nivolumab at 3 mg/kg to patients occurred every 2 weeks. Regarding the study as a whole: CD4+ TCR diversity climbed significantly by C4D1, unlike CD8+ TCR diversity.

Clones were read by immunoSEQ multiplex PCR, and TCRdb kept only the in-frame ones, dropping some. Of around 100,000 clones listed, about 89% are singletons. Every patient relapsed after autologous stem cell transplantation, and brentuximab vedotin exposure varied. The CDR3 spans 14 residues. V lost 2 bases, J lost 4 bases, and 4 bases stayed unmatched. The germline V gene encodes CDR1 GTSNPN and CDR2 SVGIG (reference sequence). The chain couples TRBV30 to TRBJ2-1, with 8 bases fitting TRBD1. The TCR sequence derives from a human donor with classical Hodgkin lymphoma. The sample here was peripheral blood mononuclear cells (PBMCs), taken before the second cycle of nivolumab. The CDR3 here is CAWSSDRGYNEQFF. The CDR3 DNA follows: TGTGCCTGGAGTTCAGACAGGGGATACAATGAGCAGTTCTTC.